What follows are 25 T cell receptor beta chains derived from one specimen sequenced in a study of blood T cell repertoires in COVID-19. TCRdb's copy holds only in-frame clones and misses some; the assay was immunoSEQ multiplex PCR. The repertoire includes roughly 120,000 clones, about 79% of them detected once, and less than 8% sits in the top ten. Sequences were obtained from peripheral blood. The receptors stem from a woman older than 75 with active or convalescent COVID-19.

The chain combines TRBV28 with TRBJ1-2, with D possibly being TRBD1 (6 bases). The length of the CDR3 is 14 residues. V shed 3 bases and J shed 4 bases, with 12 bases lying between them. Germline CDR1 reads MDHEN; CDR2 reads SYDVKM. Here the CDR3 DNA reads TGTGCCAGCAGTTTCGTTGACAGGTTCTATGGCTACACCTTC. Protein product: CASSFVDRFYGYTF.

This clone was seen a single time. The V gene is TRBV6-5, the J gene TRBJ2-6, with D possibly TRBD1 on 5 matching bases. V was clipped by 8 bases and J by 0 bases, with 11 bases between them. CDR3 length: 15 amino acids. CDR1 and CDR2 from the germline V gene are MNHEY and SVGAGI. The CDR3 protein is CASQDRHSGANVLTF. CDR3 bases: TGTGCCAGCCAAGACAGACACTCTGGGGCCAACGTCCTGACTTTC.

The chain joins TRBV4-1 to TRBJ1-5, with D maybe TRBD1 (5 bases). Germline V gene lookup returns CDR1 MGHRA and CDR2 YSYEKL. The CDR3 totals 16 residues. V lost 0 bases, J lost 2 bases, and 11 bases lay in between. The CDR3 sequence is CASSQDAGGGNQPQHF. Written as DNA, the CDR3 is TGCGCCAGCAGCCAAGACGCGGGGGGAGGCAATCAGCCCCAGCATTTT.

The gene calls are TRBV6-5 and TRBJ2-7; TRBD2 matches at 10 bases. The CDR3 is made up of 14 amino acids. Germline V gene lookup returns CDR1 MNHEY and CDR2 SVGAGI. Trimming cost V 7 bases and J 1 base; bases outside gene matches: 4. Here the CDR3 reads CASTGLAASYEQYF. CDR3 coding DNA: TGTGCCAGCACCGGACTAGCGGCTTCCTACGAGCAGTACTTC.

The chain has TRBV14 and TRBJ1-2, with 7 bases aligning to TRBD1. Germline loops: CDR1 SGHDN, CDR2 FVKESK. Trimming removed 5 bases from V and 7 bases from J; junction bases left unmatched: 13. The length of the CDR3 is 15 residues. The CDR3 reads CASSNIGQVYAGYTF. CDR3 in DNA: TGTGCCAGCAGCAATATCGGACAGGTCTATGCTGGCTACACCTTC.

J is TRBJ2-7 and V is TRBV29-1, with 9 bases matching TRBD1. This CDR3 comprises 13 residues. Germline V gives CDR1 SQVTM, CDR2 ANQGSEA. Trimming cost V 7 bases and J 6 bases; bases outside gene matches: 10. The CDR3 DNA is TGCAGCGCTCGGGACAGGGCTCTTGCCGAGCAGTACTTC. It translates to CSARDRALAEQYF.

The CDR3 coding sequence is TGTGCCATCAGTGAGTCCTTAGCTGAAGCTTTCTTT. Amino acids: CAISESLAEAFF. The V call is TRBV10-3, the J call TRBJ1-1; D is unclear. The CDR3 is 12 amino acids. V was pared by 0 bases and J by 6 bases, with 5 bases between. Germline CDR1 is ENHRY and CDR2 is SYGVKD.

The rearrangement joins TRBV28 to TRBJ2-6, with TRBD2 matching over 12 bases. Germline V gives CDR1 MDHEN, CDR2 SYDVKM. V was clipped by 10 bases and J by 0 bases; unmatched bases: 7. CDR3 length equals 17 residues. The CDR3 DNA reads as TGTGCCACCTGCCTAGCGGGAGGGTACTCTGGGGCCAACGTCCTGACTTTC. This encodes CATCLAGGYSGANVLTF.

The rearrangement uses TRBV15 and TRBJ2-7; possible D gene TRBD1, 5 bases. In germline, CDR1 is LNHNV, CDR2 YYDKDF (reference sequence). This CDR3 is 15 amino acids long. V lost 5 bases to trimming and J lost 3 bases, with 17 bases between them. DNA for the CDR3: TGTGCCACCAGCGGCTTCCTTAGGGGCAGCTACGAGCAGTACTTC. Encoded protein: CATSGFLRGSYEQYF. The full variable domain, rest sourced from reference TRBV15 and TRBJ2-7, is DAMVIQNPRYQVTQFGKPVTLSCSQTLNHNVMYWYQQKSSQAPKLLFHYYDKDFNNEADTPDNFQSRRPNTSFCFLDIRSPGLGDTAMYLCATSGFLRGSYEQYFGPGTRLTVT.

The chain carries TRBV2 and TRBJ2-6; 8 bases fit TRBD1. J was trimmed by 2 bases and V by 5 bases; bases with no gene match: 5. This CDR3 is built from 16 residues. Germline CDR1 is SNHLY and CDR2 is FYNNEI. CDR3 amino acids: CASSPDRATGANVLTF. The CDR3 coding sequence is TGTGCCAGCAGTCCGGACAGGGCAACTGGGGCCAACGTCCTGACTTTC.

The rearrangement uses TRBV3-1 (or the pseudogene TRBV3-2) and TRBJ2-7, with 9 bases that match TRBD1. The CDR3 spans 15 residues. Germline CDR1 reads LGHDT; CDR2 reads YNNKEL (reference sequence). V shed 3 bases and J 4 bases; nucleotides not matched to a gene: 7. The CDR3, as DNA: TGTGCCAGCAGCCAGGTCTCGGACAGGGGATACGAGCAGTACTTC. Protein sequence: CASSQVSDRGYEQYF.

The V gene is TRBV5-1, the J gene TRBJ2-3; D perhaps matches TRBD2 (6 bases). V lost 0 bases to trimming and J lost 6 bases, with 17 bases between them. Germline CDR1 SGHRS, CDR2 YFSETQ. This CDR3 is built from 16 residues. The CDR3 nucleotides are TGCGCCAGCAGCTTGGTCGCGGGGAGAAGACGGGATACGCAGTATTTT. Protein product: CASSLVAGRRRDTQYF.

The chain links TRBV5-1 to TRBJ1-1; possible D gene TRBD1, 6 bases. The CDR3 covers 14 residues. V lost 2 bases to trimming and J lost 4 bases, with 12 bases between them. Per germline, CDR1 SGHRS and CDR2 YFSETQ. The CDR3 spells CASSFQGLGTEAFF. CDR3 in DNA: TGCGCCAGCAGCTTCCAGGGGCTGGGCACTGAAGCTTTCTTT.

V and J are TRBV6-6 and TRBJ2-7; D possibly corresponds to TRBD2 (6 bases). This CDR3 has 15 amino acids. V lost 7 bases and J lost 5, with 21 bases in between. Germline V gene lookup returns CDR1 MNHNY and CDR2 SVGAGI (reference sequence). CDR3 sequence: CASMEGRGTGNEQYF. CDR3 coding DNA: TGTGCCAGCATGGAGGGAAGGGGCACAGGAAACGAGCAGTACTTC.

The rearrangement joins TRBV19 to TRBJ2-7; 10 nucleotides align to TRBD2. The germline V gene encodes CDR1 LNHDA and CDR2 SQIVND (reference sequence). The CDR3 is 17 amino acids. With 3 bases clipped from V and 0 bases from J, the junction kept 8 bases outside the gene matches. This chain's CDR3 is CASSIQRLAGDSYEQYF. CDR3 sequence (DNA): TGTGCCAGTAGTATCCAAAGACTAGCGGGCGACTCCTACGAGCAGTACTTC.

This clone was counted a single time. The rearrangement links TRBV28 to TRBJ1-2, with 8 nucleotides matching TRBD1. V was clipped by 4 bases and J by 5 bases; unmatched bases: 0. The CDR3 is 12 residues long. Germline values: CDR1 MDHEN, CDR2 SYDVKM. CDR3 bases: TGTGCCAGCAGTTGGGACAGGTATGGCTACACCTTC. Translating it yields CASSWDRYGYTF.

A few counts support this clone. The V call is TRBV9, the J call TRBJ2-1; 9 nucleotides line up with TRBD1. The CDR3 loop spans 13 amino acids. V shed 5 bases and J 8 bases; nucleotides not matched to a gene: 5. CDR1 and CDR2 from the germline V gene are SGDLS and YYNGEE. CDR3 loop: CASSDRGAHEQFF. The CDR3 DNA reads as TGTGCCAGCAGTGACAGGGGGGCCCATGAGCAGTTCTTC.

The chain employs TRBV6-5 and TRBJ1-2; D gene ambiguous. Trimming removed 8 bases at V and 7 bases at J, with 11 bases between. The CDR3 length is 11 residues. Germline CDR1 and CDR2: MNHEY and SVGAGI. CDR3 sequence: CASGSTFGYTF. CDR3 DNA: TGTGCCAGCGGTAGCACATTTGGCTACACCTTC.

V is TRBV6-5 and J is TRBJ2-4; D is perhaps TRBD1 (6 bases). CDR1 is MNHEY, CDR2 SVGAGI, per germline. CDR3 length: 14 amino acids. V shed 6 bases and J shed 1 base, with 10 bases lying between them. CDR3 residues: CASSLQGAKNIQYF. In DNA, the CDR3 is TGTGCCAGCAGCTTGCAGGGGGCCAAAAACATTCAGTACTTC.

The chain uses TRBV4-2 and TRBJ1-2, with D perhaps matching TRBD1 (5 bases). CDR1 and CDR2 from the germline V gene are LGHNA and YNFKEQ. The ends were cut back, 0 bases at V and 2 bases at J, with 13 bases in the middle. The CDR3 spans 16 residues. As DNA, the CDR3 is TGTGCCAGCAGCCAAGATATAGGGGAACAGAACTATGGCTACACCTTC. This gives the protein CASSQDIGEQNYGYTF.

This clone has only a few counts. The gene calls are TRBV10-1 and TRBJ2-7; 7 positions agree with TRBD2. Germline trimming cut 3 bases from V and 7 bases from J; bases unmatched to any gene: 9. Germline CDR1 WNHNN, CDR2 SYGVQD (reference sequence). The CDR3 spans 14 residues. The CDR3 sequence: CASSETSVGREQYF. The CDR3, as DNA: TGCGCCAGCAGTGAAACTAGCGTAGGCCGGGAGCAGTACTTC.

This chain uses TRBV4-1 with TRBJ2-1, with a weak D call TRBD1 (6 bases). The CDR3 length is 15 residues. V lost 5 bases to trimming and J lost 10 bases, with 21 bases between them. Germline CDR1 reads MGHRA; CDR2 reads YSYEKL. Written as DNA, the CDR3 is TGCGCCAGCAGCGCCGCCGGGACCCAAACAGGGGAGCAGTTCTTC. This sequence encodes CASSAAGTQTGEQFF.

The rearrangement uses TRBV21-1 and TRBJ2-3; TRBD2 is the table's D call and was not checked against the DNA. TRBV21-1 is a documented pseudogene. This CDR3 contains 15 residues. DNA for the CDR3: TGTGCCAGCAGCACCCGACTAGCGCCCACAGATACGCAGTATTTT. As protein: CASSTRLAPTDTQYF.

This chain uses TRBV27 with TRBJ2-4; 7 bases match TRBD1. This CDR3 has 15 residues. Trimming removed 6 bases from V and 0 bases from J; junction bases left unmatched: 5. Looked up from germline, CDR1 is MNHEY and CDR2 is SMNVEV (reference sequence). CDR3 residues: CASRPGTVAKNIQYF. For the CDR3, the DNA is TGTGCCAGCAGACCCGGGACAGTAGCCAAAAACATTCAGTACTTC.

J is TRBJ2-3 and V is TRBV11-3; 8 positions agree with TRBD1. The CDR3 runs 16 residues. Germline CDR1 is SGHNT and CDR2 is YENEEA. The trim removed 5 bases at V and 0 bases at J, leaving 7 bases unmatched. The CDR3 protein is CASSPTWTGSTDTQYF. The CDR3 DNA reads TGTGCCAGCAGCCCGACATGGACAGGGAGCACAGATACGCAGTATTTT. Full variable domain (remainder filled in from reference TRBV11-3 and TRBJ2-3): EAGVVQSPRYKIIEKKQPVAFWCNPISGHNTLYWYLQNLGQGPELLIRYENEEAVDDSQLPKDRFSAERLKGVDSTLKIQPAELGDSAVYLCASSPTWTGSTDTQYFGPGTRLTVL.